This note documents a single T cell receptor beta chain sequence. Its recognized antigen is unknown. Within one base of it there is no much larger clone, and no base qualities were kept. CD8 naive samples were CD45RO-negative cells positively selected for CCR7, giving a CD45RA+CCR7+ population that excluded TemRA cells. The donors were healthy, HIV-negative adults with no recently reported acute infections or vaccinations. Only Caucasian adults living in Nashville, Tennessee, USA were represented among the donors. Blood was collected by leukapheresis, and PBMCs were isolated by Ficoll-Histopaque density gradient centrifugation and then cryopreserved in liquid nitrogen vapor phase. Analytical flow cytometry was used to check the purity and quantity of every magnetically sorted T cell population. Genomic DNA was isolated from each sorted fraction and quantified by UV absorbance on a Nanodrop 2000c.

The record originates from a study of shared clonotypes between healthy human individuals (TCRdb year 2020). In the study overall: A few men and a couple of women, aged 18 to 49 years, made up the cohort. For each donor, CD4 naive and CD4 memory were each given three plates, CD8 naive was given two plates, and CD8 memory was given one plate. To estimate repertoire size and how much clonotype sharing occurs between individuals, the study deeply sequenced the blood TCR repertoires of five healthy adults. Libraries were prepared and TCR repertoires were sequenced by different laboratories using diverse techniques, in order to increase sequencing depth and limit assay-specific biases. Leukapheresis yielded between about 0.9 and 9.5 billion PBMCs per donor. The investigation overall reported the following: Larger estimated clonotype richness was generally found for naive subsets than for memory subsets. The small number of donors limited the genetic and exposure-history diversity represented. Compared with non-shared clonotypes, the clonotypes found in all four sorted-subset donors had higher generation probabilities. Around 5% of naive CD4, 3.5% of naive CD8, 2.3% of memory CD4, and 0.4% of memory CD8 clonotypes were shared across several donors. Based on pairwise subsampling, the degree of clonotype sharing among donors was expected to be affected by sequencing depth. Even with the large sequencing depth, rarefaction of the sorted-subset datasets indicated that sequencing was incomplete. Sampling was restricted to blood, and TCR repertoires in tissues likely differ from the TCR repertoires found in blood.

The germline V gene (reference sequence) supplies CDR1 SEHNR and CDR2 FQNEAQ. V ends up 1 base short and J 3 bases short, with an unmatched junction base count of 6. The CDR3 contains 15 residues, cysteine and phenylalanine counted. The sequence is cut down to CDR3 DNA, 45 bases in frame from base 1. Using the deep immunoSEQ assay, TCR CDR3 regions were amplified from genomic DNA by multiplex PCR. Genomic DNA extracted from each cell subset was distributed evenly over all wells of several immunoSEQ 96-well plates, and each plate served as one replicate. Each replicate PCR for sorted subsets received roughly 0.2 ug genomic DNA, equal to roughly 29,000 T cell genomes. Purified libraries were measured with a Qubit 3.0 fluorometer, size-checked on a Bioanalyzer 2100, and measured again with the KAPA Library Quantification kit. Every immunoSEQ 96-well plate was sequenced on a separate single-read 150-cycle Illumina NextSeq 550 flow cell. The study's own analysis went as follows. Because the immunoSEQ output held only junctional sequences and lacked quality scores, the filtering could not match the filtering applied to full-length reads. Sequences were annotated with PyIR, a Python wrapper for IgBLAST v1.9, and V/J genes and CDR3 were assigned using IMGT germline references. Reads with weak V/J assignments (E-value above 1e-6), missing CDR3, stop codons, out-of-frame junctions, or ambiguous translated residues were removed. V3J clonotypes were defined as sequences sharing the same inferred V gene, J gene, and CDR3 amino acid sequence. The percentage overlap between two repertoires was calculated by dividing the number of shared unique clonotypes by the size of the smaller repertoire. Three approaches were used to assess repertoire richness: RTK rarefaction, the Chao1 estimator, and Recon v2.1 estimates of unobserved clonotypes. OLGA was used to compute generation probabilities for all TCRbeta clonotypes that the gDNA method yielded from four donors. In its TCRdb copy, this immuneACCESS table keeps in-frame sequences only and misses some clones. Where compared with another copy, unresolved V genes explain less than half of these, and the others have no known cause. The D gene and trimming were derived from the DNA, and the V and J assignments and clone size from that table. For this sample the table gives 600,000 or so clones, of which roughly 98% were detected only once. Jointly, the top ten make up 0.3% of the sample.

The sample was naive CD8+ T cells sorted from blood. Per the publication, the cell subset or site label means: CD45RA+CCR7+. The clonotype was recovered from a man aged 25-45 years in good health. The chain couples TRBV7-9 to TRBJ2-7; 7 bases in the middle match TRBD1. The CDR3 protein is CASSLVGRGNYEQYF. The nucleotide sequence reads as follows: TGTGCCAGCAGCTTAGTGGGCAGGGGGAACTACGAGCAGTACTTC.